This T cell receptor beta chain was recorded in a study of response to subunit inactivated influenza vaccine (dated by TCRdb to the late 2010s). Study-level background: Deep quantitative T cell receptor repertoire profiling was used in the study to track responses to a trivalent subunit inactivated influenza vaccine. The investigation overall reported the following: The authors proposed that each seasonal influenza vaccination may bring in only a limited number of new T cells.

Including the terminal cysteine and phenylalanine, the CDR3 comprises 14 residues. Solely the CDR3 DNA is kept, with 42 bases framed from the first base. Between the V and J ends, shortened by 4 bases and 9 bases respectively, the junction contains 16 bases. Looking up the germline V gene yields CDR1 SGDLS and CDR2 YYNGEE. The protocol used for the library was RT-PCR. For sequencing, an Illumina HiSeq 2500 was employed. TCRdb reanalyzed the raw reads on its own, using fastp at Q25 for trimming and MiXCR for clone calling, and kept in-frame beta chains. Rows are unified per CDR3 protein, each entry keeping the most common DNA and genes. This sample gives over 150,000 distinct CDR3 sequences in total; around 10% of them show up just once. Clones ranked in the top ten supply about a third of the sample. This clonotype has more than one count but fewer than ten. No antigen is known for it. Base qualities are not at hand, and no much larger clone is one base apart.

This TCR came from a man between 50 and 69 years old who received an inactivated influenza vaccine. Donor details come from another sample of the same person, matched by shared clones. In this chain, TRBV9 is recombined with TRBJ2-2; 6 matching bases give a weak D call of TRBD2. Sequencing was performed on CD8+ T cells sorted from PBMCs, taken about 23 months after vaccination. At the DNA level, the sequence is TGTGCCAGCAGCTCGCATGGGACTGCGCGGGAGCTGTTTTTT. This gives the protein CASSSHGTARELFF.